The 7 T cell receptor beta chains reported below all come from one sample, sequenced in a study of cytomegalovirus exposure and HLA in healthy donors. The PCR contained 60 Vbeta and 13 Jbeta primers. The repertoire was sequenced with immunoSEQ multiplex PCR; TCRdb's copy has only in-frame clones and lacks some. The sample yields 130,000 to 150,000 clones, under 85% seen once. What was sequenced was PBMCs. The receptors were gathered from a woman in her forties in good health and CMV-seropositive.

The CDR3 sequence: CASSETNRVSYTF. CDR3 in DNA: TGTGCCAGCAGTGAGACCAACAGGGTCTCCTACACCTTC. The chain joins TRBV6-1 to TRBJ1-2; TRBD1 might be the D (6 bases). Germline V lookup: CDR1 MNHNS, CDR2 SASEGT. V lost 3 bases, J lost 10 bases, and 15 bases lay in between. The CDR3 loop spans 13 amino acids.

V is TRBV7-2 and J is TRBJ2-7, with D perhaps TRBD2 (6 bases). The CDR3 consists of 15 residues. CDR1 and CDR2 (germline): SGHTA, FQGNSA. V lost 1 base to trimming and J lost 3 bases, with 13 bases between them. The DNA for the CDR3 is TGTGCCAGCAGCTTAGAGGGACGGGGGATCTACGAGCAGTACTTC. Translating it yields CASSLEGRGIYEQYF.

The chain uses TRBV7-2 and TRBJ2-1; TRBD2 matches at 11 bases. Per the germline V gene, CDR1 is SGHTA and CDR2 is FQGNSA. V trimming: 5 bases; J trimming: 3 bases; junction bases outside the gene matches: 3. The CDR3 has 15 amino acids. The CDR3 DNA reads TGTGCCAGCAGCCGGACTAGCGGGTTCTACAATGAGCAGTTCTTC. Translated: CASSRTSGFYNEQFF.

The chain couples TRBV4-1 to TRBJ2-2; 11 positions agree with TRBD2. Germline lookup yields CDR1 MGHRA and CDR2 YSYEKL. This CDR3 contains 15 residues. Trimming at V came to 4 bases and at J to 9 bases, leaving 7 bases not matched to a gene. CDR3 amino acids: CASSPGLAGGRELFF. CDR3 DNA: TGCGCCAGCAGCCCCGGACTAGCGGGTGGCCGGGAGCTGTTTTTT.

CDR3 DNA sequence: TGTGCCAGCAGTGTCAATGACAACTCTGGAAACACCATATATTTT. It translates to CASSVNDNSGNTIYF. J is TRBJ1-3 and V is TRBV6-1; D not certain. CDR1 is MNHNS, CDR2 SASEGT, per germline. CDR3 size: 15 residues. Trimming removed 4 bases from V and 0 bases from J, with 10 bases in between.

CDR3 sequence (DNA): TGTGCCAGCAGTGAGGCCAGGGCAAGCTCCTACAATGAGCAGTTCTTC. Protein: CASSEARASSYNEQFF. V usage is TRBV2 and J usage is TRBJ2-1; a weak D match, TRBD1 (5 bases). The CDR3 runs 16 residues. Germline-derived CDR1 and CDR2 are SNHLY and FYNNEI. Deletions cut 3 bases from V and 0 bases from J, with 12 bases between.

J is TRBJ1-2 and V is TRBV28; TRBD1 is a possible D gene (5 bases). V lost 1 base to trimming and J lost 2 bases, with 11 bases between them. The CDR3 runs 15 residues. Germline V lookup: CDR1 MDHEN, CDR2 SYDVKM. As DNA, the CDR3 is TGTGCCAGCAGTTTATCCCAGGGATCCAACTATGGCTACACCTTC. As protein: CASSLSQGSNYGYTF.